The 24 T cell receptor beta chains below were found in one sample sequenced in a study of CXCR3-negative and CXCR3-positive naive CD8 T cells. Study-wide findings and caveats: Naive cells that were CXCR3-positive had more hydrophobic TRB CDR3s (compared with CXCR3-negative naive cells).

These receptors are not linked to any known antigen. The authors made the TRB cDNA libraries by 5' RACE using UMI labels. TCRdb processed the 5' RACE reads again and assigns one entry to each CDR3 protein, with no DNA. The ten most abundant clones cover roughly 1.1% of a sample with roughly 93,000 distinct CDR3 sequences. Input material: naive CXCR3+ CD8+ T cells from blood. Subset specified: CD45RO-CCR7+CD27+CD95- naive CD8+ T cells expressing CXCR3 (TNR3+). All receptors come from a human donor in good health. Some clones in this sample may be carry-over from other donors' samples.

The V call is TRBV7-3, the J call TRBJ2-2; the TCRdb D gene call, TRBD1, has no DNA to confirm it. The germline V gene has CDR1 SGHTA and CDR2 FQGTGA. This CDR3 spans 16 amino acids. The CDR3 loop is CASSLASLGATGELFF. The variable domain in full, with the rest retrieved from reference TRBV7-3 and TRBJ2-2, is GAGVSQTPSNKVTEKGKYVELRCDPISGHTALYWYRQSLGQGPEFLIYFQGTGAADDSGLPNDRFFAVRPEGSVSTLKIQRTERGDSAVYLCASSLASLGATGELFFGEGSRLTVL.

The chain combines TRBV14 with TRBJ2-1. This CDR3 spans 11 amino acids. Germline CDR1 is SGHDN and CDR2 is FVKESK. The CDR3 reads CASSQADEQFF.

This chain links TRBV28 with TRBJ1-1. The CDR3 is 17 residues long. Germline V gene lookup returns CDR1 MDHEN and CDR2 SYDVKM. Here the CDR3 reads CASSLTTHTELNTEAFF. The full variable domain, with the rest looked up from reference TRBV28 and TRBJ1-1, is DVKVTQSSRYLVKRTGEKVFLECVQDMDHENMFWYRQDPGLGLRLIYFSYDVKMKEKGDIPEGYSVSREKKERFSLILESASTNQTSMYLCASSLTTHTELNTEAFFGQGTRLTVV.

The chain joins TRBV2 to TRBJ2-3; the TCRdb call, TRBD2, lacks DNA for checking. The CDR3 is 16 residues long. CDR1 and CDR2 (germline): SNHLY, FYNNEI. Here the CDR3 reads CASSPPGLASTDTQYF.

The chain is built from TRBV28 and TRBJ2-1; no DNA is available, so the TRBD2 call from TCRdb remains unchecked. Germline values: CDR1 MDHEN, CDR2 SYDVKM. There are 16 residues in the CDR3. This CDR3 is CASSFGWGDSYNEQFF. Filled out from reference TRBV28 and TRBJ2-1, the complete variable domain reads DVKVTQSSRYLVKRTGEKVFLECVQDMDHENMFWYRQDPGLGLRLIYFSYDVKMKEKGDIPEGYSVSREKKERFSLILESASTNQTSMYLCASSFGWGDSYNEQFFGPGTRLTVL.

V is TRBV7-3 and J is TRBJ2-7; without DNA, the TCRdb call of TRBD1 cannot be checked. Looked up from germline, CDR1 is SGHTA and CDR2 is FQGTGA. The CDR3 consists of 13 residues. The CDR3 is CASSPPGSYEQYF.

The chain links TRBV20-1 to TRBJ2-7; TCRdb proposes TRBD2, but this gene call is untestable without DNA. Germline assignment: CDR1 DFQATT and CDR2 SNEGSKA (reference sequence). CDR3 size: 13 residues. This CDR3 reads CSASPLRTVEQYF.

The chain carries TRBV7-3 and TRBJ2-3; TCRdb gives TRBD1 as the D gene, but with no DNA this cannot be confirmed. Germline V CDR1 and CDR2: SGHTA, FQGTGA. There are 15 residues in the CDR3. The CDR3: CASSFWGGQADTQYF.

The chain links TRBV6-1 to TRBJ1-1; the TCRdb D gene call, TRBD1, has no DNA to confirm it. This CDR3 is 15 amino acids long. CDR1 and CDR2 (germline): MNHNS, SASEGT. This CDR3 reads CASSEAGQLYTEAFF.

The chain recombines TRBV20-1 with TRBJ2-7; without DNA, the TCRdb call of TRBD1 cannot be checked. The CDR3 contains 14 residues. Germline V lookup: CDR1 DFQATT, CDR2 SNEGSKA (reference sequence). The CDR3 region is CSARGVDRGYEQYF.

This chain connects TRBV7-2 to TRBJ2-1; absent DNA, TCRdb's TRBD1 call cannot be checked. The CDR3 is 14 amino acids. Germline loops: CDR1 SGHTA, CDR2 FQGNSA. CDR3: CASGPGQLYNEQFF.

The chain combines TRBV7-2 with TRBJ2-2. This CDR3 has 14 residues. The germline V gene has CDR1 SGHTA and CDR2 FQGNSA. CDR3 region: CASSLGRNTGELFF.

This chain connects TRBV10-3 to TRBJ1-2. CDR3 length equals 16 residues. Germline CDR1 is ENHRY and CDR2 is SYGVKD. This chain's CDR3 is CAISESRIGFWYGYTF.

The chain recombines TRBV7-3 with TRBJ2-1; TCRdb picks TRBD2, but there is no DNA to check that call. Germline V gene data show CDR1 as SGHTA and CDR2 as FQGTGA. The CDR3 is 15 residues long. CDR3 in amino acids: CASSRLAGVVDEQFF.

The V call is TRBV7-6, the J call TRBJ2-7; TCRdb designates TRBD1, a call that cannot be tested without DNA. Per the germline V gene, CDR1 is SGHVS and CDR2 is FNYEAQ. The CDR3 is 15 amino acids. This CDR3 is CASSFGGQGEDEQYF.

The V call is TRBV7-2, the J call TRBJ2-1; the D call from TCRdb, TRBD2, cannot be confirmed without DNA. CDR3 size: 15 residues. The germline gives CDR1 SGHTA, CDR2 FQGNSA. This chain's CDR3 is CASSPAGGHYNEQFF.

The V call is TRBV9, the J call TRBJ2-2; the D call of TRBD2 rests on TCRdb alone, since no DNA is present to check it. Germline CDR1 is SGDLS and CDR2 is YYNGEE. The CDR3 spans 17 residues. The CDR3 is CASTHPAGGLDTGELFF.

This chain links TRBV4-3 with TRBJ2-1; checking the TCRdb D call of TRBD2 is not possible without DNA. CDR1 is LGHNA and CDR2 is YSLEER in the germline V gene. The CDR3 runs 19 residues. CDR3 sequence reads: CASSQDRGLAGGPDNEQFF.

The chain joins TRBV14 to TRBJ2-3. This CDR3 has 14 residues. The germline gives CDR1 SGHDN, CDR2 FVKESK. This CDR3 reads CASSRRGPTDTQYF.

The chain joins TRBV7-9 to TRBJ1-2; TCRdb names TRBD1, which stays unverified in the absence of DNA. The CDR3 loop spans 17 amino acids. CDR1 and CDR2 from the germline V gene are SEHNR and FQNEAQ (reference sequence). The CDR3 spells CASSLGAGEALGYGYTF.

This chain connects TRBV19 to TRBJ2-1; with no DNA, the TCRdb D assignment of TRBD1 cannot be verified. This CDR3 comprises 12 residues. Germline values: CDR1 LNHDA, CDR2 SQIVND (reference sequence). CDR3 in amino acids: CATGQGNREQFF.

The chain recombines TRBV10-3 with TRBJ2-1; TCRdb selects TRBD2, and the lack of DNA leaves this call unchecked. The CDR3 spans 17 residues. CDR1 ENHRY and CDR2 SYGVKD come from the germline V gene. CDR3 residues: CAISGALLAGASPEQFF.

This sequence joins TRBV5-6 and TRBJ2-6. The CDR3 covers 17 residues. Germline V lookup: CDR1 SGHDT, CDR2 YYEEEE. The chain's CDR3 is CASSWDIGNSGANVLTF.

CDR3 sequence: CASSFRPPGYNSPLHF. V gene TRBV27 combines with J gene TRBJ1-6; checking the TCRdb D call of TRBD1 is not possible without DNA. This CDR3 is 16 amino acids long. CDR1 MNHEY and CDR2 SMNVEV come from the germline V gene (reference sequence).